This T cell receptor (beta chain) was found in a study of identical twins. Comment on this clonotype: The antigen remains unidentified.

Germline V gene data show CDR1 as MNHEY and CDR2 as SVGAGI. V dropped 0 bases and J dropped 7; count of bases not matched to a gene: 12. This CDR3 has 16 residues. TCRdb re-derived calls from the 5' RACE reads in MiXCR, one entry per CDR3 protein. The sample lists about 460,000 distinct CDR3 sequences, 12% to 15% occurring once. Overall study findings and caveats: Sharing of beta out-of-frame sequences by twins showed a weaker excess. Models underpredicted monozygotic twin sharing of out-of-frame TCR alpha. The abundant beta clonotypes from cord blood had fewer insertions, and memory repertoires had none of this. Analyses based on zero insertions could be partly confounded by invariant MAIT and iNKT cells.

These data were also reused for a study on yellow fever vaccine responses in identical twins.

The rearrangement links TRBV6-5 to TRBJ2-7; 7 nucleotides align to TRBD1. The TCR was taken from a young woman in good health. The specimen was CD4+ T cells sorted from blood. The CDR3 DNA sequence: TGTGCCAGCAGTTACTCTCGACAGGGACAAAGGGGAGAGCAGTACTTC. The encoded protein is CASSYSRQGQRGEQYF.